The clone carrying this TCR beta chain was recorded a few times. No antigen is known for it. The entry originates in a study of T and B cells in COVID-19 patients. Study information: Blood was sampled from COVID-19 patients who were either actively infected or recovered.

TRB was amplified from around 250-500 ng of blood genomic DNA. Multiplex PCR with BIOMED2 TRB-A/B primer pools amplified TRB rearrangements. TCRdb recomputed calls from the multiplex PCR reads with MiXCR, one row per CDR3 protein. Among over 6,000 distinct CDR3 sequences listed, around 30% were seen once. V was shortened by 6 bases and J by 6 bases, with 15 bases between the two germline ends. The CDR3 extends over 14 amino acids. Study outcomes and limitations: Active COVID-19 showed highly clonal TRB repertoires; recovery showed diversity and richness above healthy donors. There were more than 2,000 TCR clusters exclusive to the recovered cohort, approximately 34 with low generation probability. Sorted SARS-CoV-2-responsive or tetramer+ T cells and CD4+, regulatory and CD8+ subsets were not yet sequenced.

The sample consisted of blood. The TCR sequence derives from a human donor with active COVID-19. The chain joins TRBV12-3 or TRBV12-4 to TRBJ1-5, with a weak D call TRBD1 (5 bases). The CDR3 loop reads CASRGGGDGQPQHF. CDR3 DNA: TGTGCCAGCAGGGGGGGGGGGGACGGTCAGCCCCAGCATTTT.